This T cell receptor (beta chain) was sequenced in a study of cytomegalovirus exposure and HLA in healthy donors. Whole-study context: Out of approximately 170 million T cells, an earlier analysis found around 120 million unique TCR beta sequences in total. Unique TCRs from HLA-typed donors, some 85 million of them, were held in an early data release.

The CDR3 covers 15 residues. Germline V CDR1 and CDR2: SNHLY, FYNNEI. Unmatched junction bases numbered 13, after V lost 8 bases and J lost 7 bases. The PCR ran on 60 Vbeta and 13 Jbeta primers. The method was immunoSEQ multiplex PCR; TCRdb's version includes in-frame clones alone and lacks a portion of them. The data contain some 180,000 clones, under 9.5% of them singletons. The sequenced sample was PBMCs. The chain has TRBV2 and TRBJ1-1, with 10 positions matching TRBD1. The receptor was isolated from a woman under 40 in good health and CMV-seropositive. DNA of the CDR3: TGTGCCAGCCATCCAACGACAGGGGGCCTTGGTGAAGCTTTCTTT. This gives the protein CASHPTTGGLGEAFF.